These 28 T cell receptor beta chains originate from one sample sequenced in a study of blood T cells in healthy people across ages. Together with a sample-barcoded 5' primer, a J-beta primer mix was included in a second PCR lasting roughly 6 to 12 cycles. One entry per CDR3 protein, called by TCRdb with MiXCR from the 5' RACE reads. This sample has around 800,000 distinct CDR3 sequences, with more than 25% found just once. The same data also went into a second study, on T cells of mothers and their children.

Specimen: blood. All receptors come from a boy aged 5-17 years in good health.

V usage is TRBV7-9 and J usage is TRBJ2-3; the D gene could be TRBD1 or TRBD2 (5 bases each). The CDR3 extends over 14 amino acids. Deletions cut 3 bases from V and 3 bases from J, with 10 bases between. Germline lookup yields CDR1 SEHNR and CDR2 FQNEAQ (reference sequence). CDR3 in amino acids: CASSFRDRTDTQYF. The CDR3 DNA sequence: TGTGCCAGCAGCTTCCGGGACCGAACAGATACGCAGTATTTT.

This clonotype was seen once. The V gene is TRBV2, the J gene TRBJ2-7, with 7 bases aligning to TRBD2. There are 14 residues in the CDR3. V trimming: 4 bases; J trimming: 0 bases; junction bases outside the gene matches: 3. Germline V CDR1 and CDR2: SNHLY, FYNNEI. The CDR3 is CASSGTRVSYEQYF. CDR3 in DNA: TGTGCCAGCAGTGGGACTAGGGTCTCCTACGAGCAGTACTTC. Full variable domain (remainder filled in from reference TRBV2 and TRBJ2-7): EPEVTQTPSHQVTQMGQEVILRCVPISNHLYFYWYRQILGQKVEFLVSFYNNEISEKSEIFDDQFSVERPDGSNFTLKIRSTKLEDSAMYFCASSGTRVSYEQYFGPGTRLTVT.

The CDR3 region is CASSERDTGEAFF. The CDR3 DNA reads TGTGCCAGCTCAGAAAGGGACACGGGAGAAGCTTTCTTT. The V gene is TRBV18, the J gene TRBJ1-1; D might be TRBD1 (6 bases). Germline lookup yields CDR1 KGHSH and CDR2 LQKENI. The V gene lost 5 bases and the J gene lost 8 bases, with 15 bases spanning the gap. CDR3 length equals 13 residues.

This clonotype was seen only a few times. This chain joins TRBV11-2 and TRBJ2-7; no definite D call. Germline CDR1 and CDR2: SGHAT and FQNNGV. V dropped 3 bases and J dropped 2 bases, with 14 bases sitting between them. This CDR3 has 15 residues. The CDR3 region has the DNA TGTGCCAGCAGCTTGATCGACGGCGGTACCTACGAGCAGTACTTC. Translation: CASSLIDGGTYEQYF. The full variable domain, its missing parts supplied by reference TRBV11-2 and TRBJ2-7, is EAGVAQSPRYKIIEKRQSVAFWCNPISGHATLYWYQQILGQGPKLLIQFQNNGVVDDSQLPKDRFSAERLKGVDSTLKIQPAKLEDSAVYLCASSLIDGGTYEQYFGPGTRLTVT.

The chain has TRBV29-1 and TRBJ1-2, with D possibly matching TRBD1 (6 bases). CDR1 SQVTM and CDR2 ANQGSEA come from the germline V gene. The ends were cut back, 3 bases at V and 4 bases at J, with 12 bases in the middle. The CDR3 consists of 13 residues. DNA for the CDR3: TGCAGCGTTGAGTGGGGGGGCGCCTATGGCTACACCTTC. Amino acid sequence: CSVEWGGAYGYTF.

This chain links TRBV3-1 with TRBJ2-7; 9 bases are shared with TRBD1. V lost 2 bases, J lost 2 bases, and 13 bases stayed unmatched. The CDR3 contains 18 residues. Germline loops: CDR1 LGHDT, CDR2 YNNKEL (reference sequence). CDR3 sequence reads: CASSQRPLYRDRAYEQYF. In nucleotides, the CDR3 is TGTGCCAGCAGCCAAAGACCCCTTTATCGGGACAGGGCCTACGAGCAGTACTTC.

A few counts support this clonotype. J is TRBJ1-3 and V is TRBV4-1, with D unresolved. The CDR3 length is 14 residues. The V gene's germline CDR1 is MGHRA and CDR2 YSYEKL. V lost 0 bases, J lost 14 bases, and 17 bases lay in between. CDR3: CASSQDPSSIRVYF. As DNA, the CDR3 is TGCGCCAGCAGCCAAGATCCCAGTTCCATCCGCGTATATTTT.

The CDR3 here is CASSITGVNYEQYF. CDR3 DNA sequence: TGCGCCAGCAGCATCACAGGGGTAAACTACGAGCAGTACTTC. This chain connects TRBV5-1 to TRBJ2-7; 7 bases map to TRBD1. Germline V CDR1 and CDR2: SGHRS, YFSETQ. The CDR3 has 14 residues. The J segment lost 3 bases and the V segment lost 4 bases, leaving 7 bases of the junction unmatched.

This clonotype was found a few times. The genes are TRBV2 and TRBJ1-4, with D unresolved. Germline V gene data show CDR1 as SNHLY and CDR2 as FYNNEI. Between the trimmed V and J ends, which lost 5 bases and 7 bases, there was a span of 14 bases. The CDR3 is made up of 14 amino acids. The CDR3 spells CASSRVVTREKLFF. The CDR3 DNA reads TGTGCCAGCAGTCGGGTTGTGACTCGTGAAAAACTGTTTTTT.

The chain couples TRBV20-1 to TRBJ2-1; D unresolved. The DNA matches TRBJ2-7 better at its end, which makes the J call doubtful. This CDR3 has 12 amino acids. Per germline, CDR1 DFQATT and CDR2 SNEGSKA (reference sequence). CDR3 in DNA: TGCAGTGCTAGAGATTACGGCTCAGAGCAGTACTTC. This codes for CSARDYGSEQYF.

The CDR3 protein is CASSPGVGLAGVGEQYF. The CDR3 coding sequence is TGTGCCAGCAGCCCAGGGGTAGGACTAGCGGGCGTGGGCGAGCAGTACTTC. J is TRBJ2-7 and V is TRBV2; TRBD2 matches 11 bases. The germline V gene has CDR1 SNHLY and CDR2 FYNNEI. V lost 6 bases and J lost 6; bases outside the gene matches: 16. This CDR3 is built from 17 residues.

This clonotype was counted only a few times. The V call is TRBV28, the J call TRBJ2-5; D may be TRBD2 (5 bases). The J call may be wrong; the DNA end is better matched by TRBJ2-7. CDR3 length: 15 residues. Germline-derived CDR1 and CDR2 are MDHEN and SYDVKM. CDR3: CASSSLSASSYEQYF. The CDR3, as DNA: TGTGCCAGCAGTTCCCTTAGCGCCAGCTCCTACGAGCAGTACTTC.

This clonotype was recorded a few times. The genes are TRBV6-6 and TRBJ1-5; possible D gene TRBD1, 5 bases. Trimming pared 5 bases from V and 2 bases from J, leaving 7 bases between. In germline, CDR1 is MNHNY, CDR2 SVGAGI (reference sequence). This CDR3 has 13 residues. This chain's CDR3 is CASSTQGNQPQHF. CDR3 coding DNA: TGTGCCAGCAGTACACAGGGCAATCAGCCCCAGCATTTT.

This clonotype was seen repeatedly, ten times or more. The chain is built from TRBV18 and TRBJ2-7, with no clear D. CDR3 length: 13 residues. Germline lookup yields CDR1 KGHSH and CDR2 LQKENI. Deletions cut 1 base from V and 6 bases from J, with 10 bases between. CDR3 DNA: TGTGCCAGCTCACCACTTCAGACGGGCGAGCAGTACTTC. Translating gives CASSPLQTGEQYF.

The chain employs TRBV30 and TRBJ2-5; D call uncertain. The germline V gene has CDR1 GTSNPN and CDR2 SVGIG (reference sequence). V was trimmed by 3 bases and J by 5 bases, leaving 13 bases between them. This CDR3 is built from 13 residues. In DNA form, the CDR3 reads TGTGCCTGGAGAAGGGTAGGGAAGGAGACCCAGTACTTC. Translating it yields CAWRRVGKETQYF.

In DNA, the CDR3 is TGCGCCAGCAGCTTGGGGGTCAGGACAGTTTTCAATGAGCAGTTCTTC. Translation gives CASSLGVRTVFNEQFF. V and J are TRBV5-1 and TRBJ2-1, with a tentative D call TRBD1 (6 bases). The germline V and J ends were trimmed by 0 bases and 6 bases, with 16 bases remaining between them. This CDR3 contains 16 residues. In germline, CDR1 is SGHRS, CDR2 YFSETQ.

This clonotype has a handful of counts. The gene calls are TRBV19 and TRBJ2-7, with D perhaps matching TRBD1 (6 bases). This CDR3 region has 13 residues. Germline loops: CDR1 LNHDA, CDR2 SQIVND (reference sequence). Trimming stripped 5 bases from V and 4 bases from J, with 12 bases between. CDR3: CASSPGQEYEQYF. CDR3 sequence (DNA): TGTGCCAGTAGTCCGGGACAAGAATACGAGCAGTACTTC. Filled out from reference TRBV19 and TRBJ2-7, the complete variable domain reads DGGITQSPKYLFRKEGQNVTLSCEQNLNHDAMYWYRQDPGQGLRLIYYSQIVNDFQKGDIAEGYSVSREKKESFPLTVTSAQKNPTAFYLCASSPGQEYEQYFGPGTRLTVT.

The CDR3 spells CASSLTINQETQYF. CDR3 sequence (DNA): TGTGCCAGCAGCTTGACAATAAACCAAGAGACCCAGTACTTC. This rearrangement joins TRBV7-2 to TRBJ2-5; D is unresolved. This CDR3 is built from 14 residues. Between the trimmed V and J ends, which lost 3 bases and 0 bases, there was a span of 8 bases. Looked up from germline, CDR1 is SGHTA and CDR2 is FQGNSA.

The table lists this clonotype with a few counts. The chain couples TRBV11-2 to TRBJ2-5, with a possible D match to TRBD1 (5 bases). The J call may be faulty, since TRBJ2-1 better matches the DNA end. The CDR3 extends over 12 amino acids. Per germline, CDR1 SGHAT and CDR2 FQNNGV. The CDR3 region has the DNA TGTGCCAGCAGCTTCAGGGTCAATGAGCAGTTCTTC. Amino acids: CASSFRVNEQFF.

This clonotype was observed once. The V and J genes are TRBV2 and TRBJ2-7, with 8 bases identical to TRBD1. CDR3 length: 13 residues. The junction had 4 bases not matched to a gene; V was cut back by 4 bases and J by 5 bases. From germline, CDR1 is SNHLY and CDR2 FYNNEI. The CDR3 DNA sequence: TGTGCCAGCAGTGGGACAGGGAGGAACGAGCAGTACTTC. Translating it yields CASSGTGRNEQYF.

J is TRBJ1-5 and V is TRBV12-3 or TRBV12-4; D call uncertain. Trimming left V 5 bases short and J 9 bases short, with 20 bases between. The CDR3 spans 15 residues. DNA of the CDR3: TGTGCCAGCAGTGGCCCCGGATGGCAATCGGGGCCCCAGCATTTT. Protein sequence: CASSGPGWQSGPQHF.

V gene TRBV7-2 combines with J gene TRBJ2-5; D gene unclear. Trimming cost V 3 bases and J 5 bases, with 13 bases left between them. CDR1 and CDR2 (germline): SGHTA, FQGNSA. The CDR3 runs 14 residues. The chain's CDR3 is CASSFGTPVETQYF. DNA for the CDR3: TGTGCCAGCAGCTTCGGAACTCCGGTGGAGACCCAGTACTTC. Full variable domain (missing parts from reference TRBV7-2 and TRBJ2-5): GAGVSQSPSNKVTEKGKDVELRCDPISGHTALYWYRQSLGQGLEFLIYFQGNSAPDKSGLPSDRFSAERTGGSVSTLTIQRTQQEDSAVYLCASSFGTPVETQYFGPGTRLLVL.

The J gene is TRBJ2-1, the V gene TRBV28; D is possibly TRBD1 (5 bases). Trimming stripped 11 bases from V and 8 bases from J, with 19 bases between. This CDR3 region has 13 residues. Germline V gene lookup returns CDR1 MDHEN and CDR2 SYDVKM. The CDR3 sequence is CASVGLPTHEQFF. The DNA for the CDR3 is TGTGCCTCCGTGGGGCTTCCAACCCATGAGCAGTTCTTC.

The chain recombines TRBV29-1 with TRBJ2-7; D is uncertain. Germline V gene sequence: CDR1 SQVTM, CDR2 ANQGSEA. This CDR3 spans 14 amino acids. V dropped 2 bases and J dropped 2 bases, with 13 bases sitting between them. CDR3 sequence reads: CSVERGAAPYEQYF. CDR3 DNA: TGCAGCGTTGAACGTGGTGCCGCCCCCTACGAGCAGTACTTC.

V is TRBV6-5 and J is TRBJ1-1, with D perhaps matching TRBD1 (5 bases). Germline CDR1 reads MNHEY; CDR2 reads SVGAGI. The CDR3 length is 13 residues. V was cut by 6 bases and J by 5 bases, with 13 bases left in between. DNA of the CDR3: TGTGCCAGCAGCGGGGGGGGGAGGACTGAAGCTTTCTTT. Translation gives CASSGGGRTEAFF.

As DNA, the CDR3 is TGTGCCAGCAGTTACTCTAGCGGGGGGTCTTCCTACGAGCAGTACTTC. It translates to CASSYSSGGSSYEQYF. The chain carries TRBV6-5 and TRBJ2-7; the match to TRBD2 covers 10 bases. Germline values: CDR1 MNHEY, CDR2 SVGAGI. The V segment lost 0 bases and the J segment 1 base; nucleotides outside the gene matches: 3. The CDR3 loop spans 16 amino acids.

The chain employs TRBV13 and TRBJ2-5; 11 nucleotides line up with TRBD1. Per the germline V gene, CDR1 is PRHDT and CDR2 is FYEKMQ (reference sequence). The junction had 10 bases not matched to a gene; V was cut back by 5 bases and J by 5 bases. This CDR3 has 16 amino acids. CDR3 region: CASSPVDRGRMETQYF. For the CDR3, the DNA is TGTGCCAGCAGCCCAGTGGACAGGGGGCGTATGGAGACCCAGTACTTC.

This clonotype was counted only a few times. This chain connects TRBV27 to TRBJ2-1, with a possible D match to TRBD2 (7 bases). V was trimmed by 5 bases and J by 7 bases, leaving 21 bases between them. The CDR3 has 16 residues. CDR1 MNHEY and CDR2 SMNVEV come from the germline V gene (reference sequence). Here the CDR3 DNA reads TGTGCCAGCAGTCCAAAGGGGGGGGTGGTAAAAAATGAGCAGTTCTTC. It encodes CASSPKGGVVKNEQFF.